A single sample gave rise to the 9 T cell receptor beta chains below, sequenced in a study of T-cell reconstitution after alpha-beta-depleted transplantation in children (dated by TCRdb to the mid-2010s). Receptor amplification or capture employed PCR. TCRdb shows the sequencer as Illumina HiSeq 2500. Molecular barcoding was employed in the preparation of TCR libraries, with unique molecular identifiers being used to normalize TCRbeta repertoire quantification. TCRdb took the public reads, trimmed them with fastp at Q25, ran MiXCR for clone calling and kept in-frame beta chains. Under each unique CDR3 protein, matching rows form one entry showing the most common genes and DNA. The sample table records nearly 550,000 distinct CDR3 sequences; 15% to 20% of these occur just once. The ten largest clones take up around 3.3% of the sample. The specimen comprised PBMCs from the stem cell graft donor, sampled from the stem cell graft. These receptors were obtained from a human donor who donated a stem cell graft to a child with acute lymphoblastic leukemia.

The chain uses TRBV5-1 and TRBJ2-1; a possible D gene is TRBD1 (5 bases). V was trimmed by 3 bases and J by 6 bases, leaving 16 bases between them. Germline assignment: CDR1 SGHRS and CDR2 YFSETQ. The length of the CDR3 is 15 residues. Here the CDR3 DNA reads TGCGCCAGCAGCTACTCAGGGTTCGAGACCAATGAGCAGTTCTTC. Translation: CASSYSGFETNEQFF.

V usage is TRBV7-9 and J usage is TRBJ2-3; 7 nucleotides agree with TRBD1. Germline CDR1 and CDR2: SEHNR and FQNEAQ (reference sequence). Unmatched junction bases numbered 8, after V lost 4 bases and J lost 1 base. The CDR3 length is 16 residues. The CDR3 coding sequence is TGTGCCAGCAGCTCGCGACAGGGTTGGGGCACAGATACGCAGTATTTT. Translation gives CASSSRQGWGTDTQYF. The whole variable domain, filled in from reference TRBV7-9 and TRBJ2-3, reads DTGVSQNPRHKITKRGQNVTFRCDPISEHNRLYWYRQTLGQGPEFLTYFQNEAQLEKSRLLSDRFSAERPKGSFSTLEIQRTEQGDSAMYLCASSSRQGWGTDTQYFGPGTRLTVL.

Here the CDR3 reads CASSSDGRAYEQYF. The DNA for the CDR3 is TGTGCCAGCAGCTCCGACGGCCGGGCCTACGAGCAGTACTTC. This sequence joins TRBV7-3 and TRBJ2-7, with D unresolved. V lost 4 bases, J lost 2 bases, and 12 bases lay in between. The CDR3 has 14 residues. The germline V gene encodes CDR1 SGHTA and CDR2 FQGTGA.

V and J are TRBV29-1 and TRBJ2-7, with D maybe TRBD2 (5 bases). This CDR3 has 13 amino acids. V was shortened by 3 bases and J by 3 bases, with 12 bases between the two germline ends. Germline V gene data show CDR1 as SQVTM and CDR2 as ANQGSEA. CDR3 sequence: CSVEYGNNYEQYF. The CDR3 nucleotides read TGCAGCGTTGAGTACGGGAACAACTACGAGCAGTACTTC.

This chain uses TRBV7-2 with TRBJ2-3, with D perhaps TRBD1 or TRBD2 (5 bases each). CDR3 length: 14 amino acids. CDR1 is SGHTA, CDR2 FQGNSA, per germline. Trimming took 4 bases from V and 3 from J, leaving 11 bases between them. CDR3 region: CASSSRWGTDTQYF. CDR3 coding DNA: TGTGCCAGCAGCTCAAGGTGGGGGACAGATACGCAGTATTTT.

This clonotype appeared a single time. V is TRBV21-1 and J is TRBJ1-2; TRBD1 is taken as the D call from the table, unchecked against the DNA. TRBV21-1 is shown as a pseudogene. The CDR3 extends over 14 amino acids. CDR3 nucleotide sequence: TGTGCCAGCAGCCGGGACAAAACCTTCTATGGCTACACCTTC. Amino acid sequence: CASSRDKTFYGYTF.

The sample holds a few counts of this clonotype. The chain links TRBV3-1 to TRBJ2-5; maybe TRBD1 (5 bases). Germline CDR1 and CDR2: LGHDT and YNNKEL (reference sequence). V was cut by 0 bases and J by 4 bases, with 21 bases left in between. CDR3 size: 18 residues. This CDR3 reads CASSQDKAQGWHRETQYF. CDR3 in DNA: TGTGCCAGCAGCCAAGATAAGGCCCAGGGTTGGCATCGAGAGACCCAGTACTTC.

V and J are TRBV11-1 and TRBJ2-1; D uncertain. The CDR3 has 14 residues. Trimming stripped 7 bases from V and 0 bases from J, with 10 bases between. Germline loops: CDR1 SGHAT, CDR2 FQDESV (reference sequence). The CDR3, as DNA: TGTGCCAGCAAGGACCTCACCTCCTACAATGAGCAGTTCTTC. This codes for CASKDLTSYNEQFF.

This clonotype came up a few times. This chain's CDR3 is CASSLGSYLSYEQYF. In DNA, the CDR3 is TGTGCCAGCAGCTTGGGGAGTTACCTCTCCTACGAGCAGTACTTC. The V and J genes are TRBV5-4 and TRBJ2-7, with no clear D. This CDR3 spans 15 amino acids. Germline V gene data show CDR1 as SGHNT and CDR2 as YYREEE (reference sequence). The ends were cut back, 0 bases at V and 0 bases at J, with 10 bases in the middle.